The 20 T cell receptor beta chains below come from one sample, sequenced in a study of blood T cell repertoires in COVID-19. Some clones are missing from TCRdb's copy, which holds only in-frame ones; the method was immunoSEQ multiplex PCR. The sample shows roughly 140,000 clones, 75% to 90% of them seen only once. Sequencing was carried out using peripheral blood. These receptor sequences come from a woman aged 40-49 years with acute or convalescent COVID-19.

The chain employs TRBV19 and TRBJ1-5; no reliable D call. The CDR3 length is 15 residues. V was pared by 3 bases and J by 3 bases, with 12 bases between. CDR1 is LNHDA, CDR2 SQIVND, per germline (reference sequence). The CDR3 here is CASSILDGNNQPQHF. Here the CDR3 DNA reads TGTGCCAGTAGTATCCTGGACGGGAACAATCAGCCCCAGCATTTT. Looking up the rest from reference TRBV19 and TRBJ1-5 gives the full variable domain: DGGITQSPKYLFRKEGQNVTLSCEQNLNHDAMYWYRQDPGQGLRLIYYSQIVNDFQKGDIAEGYSVSREKKESFPLTVTSAQKNPTAFYLCASSILDGNNQPQHFGDGTRLSIL.

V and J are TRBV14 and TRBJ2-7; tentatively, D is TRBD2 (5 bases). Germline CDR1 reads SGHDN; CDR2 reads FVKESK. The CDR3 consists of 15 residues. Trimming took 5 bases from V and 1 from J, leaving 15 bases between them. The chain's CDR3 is CASSATDGVSYEQYF. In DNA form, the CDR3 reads TGTGCCAGCAGCGCTACGGACGGGGTGTCCTACGAGCAGTACTTC.

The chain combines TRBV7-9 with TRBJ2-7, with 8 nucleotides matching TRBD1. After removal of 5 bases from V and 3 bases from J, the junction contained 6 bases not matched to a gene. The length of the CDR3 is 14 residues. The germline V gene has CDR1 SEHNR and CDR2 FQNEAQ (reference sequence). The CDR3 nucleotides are TGTGCCAGCAGCCTGGACAGGGAAATCTACGAGCAGTACTTC. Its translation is CASSLDREIYEQYF.

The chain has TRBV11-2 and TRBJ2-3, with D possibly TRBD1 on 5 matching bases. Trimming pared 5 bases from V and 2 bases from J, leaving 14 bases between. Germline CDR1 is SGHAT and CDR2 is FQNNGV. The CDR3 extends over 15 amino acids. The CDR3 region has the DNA TGTGCCAGCAGCCGCAATGGACAAAACACAGATACGCAGTATTTT. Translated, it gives CASSRNGQNTDTQYF.

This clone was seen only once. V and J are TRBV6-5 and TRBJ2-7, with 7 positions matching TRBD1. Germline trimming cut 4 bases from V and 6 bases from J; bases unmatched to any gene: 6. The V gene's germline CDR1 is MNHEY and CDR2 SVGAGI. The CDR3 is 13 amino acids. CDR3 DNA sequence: TGTGCCAGCAGTTCGCCCGGACAGGCCGAGCAGTACTTC. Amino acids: CASSSPGQAEQYF.

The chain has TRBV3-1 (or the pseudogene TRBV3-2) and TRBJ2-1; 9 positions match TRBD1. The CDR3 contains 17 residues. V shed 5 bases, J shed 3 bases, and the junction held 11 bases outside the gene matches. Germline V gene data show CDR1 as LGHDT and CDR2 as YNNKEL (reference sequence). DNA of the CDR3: TGTGCCAGCAGCAAACATCTAGGACAGGGGTTCTACAATGAGCAGTTCTTC. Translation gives CASSKHLGQGFYNEQFF.

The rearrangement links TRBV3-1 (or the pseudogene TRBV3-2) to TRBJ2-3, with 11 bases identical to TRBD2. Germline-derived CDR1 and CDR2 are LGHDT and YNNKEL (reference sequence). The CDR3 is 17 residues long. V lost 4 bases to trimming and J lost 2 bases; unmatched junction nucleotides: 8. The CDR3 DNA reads TGTGCCAGCAGCCCCAAGACTAGCGGGGTCTACACAGATACGCAGTATTTT. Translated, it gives CASSPKTSGVYTDTQYF.

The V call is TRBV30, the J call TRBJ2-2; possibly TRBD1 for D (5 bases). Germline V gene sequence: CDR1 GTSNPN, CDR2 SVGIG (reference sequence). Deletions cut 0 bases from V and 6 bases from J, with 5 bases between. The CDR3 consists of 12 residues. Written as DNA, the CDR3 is TGTGCCTGGAGTGTAGGGGCCGGGGAGCTGTTTTTT. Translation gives CAWSVGAGELFF.

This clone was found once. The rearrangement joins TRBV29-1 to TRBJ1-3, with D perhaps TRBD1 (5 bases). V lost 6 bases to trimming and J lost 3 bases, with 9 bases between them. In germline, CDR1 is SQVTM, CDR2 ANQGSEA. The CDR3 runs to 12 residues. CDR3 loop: CSVDGGGNTIYF. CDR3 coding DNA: TGCAGCGTGGACGGGGGTGGAAACACCATATATTTT.

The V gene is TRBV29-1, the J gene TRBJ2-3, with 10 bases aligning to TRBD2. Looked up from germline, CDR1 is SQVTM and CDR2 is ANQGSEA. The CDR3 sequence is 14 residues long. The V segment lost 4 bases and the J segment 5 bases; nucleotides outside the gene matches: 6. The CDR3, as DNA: TGCAGCGTTGGGGCTAGCGGGAGTGGAGATACGCAGTATTTT. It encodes CSVGASGSGDTQYF.

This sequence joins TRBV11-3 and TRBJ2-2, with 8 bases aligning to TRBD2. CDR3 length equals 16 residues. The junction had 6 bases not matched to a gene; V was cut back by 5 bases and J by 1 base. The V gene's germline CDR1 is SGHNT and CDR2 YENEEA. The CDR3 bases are TGTGCCAGCAGCCCCCGGCTAGCGGGGAACACCGGGGAGCTGTTTTTT. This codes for CASSPRLAGNTGELFF. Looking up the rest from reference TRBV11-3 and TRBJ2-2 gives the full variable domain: EAGVVQSPRYKIIEKKQPVAFWCNPISGHNTLYWYLQNLGQGPELLIRYENEEAVDDSQLPKDRFSAERLKGVDSTLKIQPAELGDSAVYLCASSPRLAGNTGELFFGEGSRLTVL.

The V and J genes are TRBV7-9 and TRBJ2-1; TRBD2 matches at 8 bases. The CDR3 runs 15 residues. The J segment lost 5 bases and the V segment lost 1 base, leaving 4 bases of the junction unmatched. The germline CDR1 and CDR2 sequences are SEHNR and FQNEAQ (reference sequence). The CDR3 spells CASSLVLAVNNEQFF. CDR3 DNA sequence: TGTGCCAGCAGCTTAGTACTAGCGGTTAACAATGAGCAGTTCTTC.

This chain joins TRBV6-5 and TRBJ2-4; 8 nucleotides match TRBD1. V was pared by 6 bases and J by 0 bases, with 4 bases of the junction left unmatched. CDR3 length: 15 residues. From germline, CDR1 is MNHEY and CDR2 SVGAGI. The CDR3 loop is CASSPTGVAKNIQYF. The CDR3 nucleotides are TGTGCCAGCAGCCCGACAGGGGTAGCCAAAAACATTCAGTACTTC.

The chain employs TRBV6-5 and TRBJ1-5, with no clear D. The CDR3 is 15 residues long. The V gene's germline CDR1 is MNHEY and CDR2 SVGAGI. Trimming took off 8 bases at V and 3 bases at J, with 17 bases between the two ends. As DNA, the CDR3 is TGTGCCAGCGTACATTTAGCGCGGAACAATCAGCCCCAGCATTTT. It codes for CASVHLARNNQPQHF.

CDR3 nucleotide sequence: TGTGCCAGCACCGGCAGGGATCACGCTGAAGCTTTCTTT. This gives the protein CASTGRDHAEAFF. The chain combines TRBV25-1 with TRBJ1-1, with D perhaps TRBD1 (5 bases). Germline lookup yields CDR1 MGHDK and CDR2 SYGVNS. The CDR3 spans 13 residues. Trimming pared 7 bases from V and 6 bases from J, leaving 15 bases between.

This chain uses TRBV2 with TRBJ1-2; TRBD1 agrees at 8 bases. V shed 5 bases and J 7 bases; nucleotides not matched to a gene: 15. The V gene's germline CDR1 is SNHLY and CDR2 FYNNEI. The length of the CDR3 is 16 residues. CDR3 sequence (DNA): TGTGCCAGCAGTCCCGACAGGGGCTTCGGTAATGGTGGCTACACCTTC. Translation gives CASSPDRGFGNGGYTF.

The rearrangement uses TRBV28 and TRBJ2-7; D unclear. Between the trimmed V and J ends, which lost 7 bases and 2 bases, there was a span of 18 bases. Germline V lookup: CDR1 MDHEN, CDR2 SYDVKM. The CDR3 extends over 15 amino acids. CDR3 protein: CASIDPTSRAYEQYF. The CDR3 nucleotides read TGTGCCAGCATTGATCCTACTTCTCGGGCCTACGAGCAGTACTTC.

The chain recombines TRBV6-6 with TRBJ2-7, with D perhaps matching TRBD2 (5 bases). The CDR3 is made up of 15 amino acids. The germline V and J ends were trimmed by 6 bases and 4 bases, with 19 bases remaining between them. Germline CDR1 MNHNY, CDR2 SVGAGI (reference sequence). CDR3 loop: CASSPLRGSGYEQYF. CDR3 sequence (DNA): TGTGCCAGCAGCCCGCTTCGGGGATCTGGGTACGAGCAGTACTTC.

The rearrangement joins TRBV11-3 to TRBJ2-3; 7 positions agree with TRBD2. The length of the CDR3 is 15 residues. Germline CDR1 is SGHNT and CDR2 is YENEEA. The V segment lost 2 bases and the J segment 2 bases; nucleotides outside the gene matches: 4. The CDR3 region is CASSLSGLLTDTQYF. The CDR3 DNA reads TGTGCCAGCAGCTTATCGGGACTACTCACAGATACGCAGTATTTT.

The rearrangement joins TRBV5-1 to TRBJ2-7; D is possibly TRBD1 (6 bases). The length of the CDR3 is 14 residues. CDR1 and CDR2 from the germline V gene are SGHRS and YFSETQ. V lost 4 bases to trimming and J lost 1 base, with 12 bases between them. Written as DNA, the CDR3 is TGCGCCAGCAGCCCGGGACATAGTTCCTACGAGCAGTACTTC. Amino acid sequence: CASSPGHSSYEQYF. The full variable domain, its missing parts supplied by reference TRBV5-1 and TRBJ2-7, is KAGVTQTPRYLIKTRGQQVTLSCSPISGHRSVSWYQQTPGQGLQFLFEYFSETQRNKGNFPGRFSGRQFSNSRSEMNVSTLELGDSALYLCASSPGHSSYEQYFGPGTRLTVT.